This T cell receptor beta chain was sequenced during a study of blood T cell repertoires in COVID-19. Method: immunoSEQ multiplex PCR; TCRdb's copy keeps in-frame clones and lacks some. The table records roughly 200,000 clones, around 80% of them present only once. This receptor was obtained from a man aged 60 to 69 with acute or convalescent COVID-19. Material: peripheral blood.

CDR3 in amino acids: CASSPLAKSYNEQFF. The CDR3 nucleotides read TGTGCCAGCAGCCCTCTAGCGAAGTCCTACAATGAGCAGTTCTTC. This chain connects TRBV11-2 to TRBJ2-1, with TRBD2 as a possible D gene (6 bases). V lost 5 bases and J lost 1, with 12 bases in between. Germline V gene lookup returns CDR1 SGHAT and CDR2 FQNNGV. This CDR3 is built from 15 residues.